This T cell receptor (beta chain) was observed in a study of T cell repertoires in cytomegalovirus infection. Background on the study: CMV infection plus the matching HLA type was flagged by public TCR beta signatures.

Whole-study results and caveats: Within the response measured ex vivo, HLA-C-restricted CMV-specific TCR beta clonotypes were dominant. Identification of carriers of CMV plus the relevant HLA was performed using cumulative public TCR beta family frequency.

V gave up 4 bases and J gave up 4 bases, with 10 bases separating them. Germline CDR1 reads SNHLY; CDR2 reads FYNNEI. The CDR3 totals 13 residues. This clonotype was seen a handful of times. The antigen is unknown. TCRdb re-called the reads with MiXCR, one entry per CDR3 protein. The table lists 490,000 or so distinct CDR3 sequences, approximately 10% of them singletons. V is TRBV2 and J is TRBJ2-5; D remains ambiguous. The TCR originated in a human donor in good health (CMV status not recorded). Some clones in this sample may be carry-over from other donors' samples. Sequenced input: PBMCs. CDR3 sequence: CASSVLSTETQYF. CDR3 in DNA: TGTGCCAGCAGTGTTCTATCCACAGAGACCCAGTACTTC.